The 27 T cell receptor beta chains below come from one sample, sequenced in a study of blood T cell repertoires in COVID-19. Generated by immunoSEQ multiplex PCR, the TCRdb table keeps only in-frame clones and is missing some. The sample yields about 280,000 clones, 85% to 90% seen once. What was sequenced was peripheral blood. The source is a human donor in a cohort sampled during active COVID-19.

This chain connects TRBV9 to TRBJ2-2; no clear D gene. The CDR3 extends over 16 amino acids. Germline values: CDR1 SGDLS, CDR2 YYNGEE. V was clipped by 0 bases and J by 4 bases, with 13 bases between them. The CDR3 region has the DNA TGTGCCAGCAGCGTAGATCTGTCCCTAATCACCGGGGAGCTGTTTTTT. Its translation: CASSVDLSLITGELFF. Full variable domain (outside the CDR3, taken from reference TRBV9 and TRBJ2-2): DSGVTQTPKHLITATGQRVTLRCSPRSGDLSVYWYQQSLDQGLQFLIQYYNGEERAKGNILERFSAQQFPDLHSELNLSSLELGDSALYFCASSVDLSLITGELFFGEGSRLTVL.

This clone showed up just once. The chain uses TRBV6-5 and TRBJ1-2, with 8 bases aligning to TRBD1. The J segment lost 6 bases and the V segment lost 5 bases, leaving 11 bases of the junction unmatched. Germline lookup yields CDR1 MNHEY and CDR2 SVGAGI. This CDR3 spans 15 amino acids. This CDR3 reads CASSRPGQARHGYTF. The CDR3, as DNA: TGTGCCAGCAGTCGTCCGGGACAGGCTAGACATGGCTACACCTTC.

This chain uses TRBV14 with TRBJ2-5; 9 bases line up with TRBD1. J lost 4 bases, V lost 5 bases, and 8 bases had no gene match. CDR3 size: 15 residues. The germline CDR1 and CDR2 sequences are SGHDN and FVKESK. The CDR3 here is CASSKYRGRLETQYF. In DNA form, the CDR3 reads TGTGCCAGCAGCAAATACAGGGGGCGCTTAGAGACCCAGTACTTC.

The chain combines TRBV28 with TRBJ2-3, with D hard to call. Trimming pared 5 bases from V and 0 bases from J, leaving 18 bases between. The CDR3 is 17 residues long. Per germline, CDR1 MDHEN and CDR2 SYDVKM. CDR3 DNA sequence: TGTGCCAGCAGTCCTTACCCGACAAAAACTAGCACAGATACGCAGTATTTT. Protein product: CASSPYPTKTSTDTQYF. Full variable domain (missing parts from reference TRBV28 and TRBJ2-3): DVKVTQSSRYLVKRTGEKVFLECVQDMDHENMFWYRQDPGLGLRLIYFSYDVKMKEKGDIPEGYSVSREKKERFSLILESASTNQTSMYLCASSPYPTKTSTDTQYFGPGTRLTVL.

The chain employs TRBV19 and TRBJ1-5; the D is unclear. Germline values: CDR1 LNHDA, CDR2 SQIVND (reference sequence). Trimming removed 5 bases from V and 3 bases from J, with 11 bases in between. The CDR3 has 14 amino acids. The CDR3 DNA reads TGTGCCAGTAGTTTCCCGGCGGACAATCAGCCCCAGCATTTT. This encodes CASSFPADNQPQHF.

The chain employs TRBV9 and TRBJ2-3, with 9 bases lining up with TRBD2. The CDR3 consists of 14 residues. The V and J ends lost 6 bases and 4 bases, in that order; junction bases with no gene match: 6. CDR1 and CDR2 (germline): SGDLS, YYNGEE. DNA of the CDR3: TGTGCCAGCAACGGGGCGGGAGGGCCAGATACGCAGTATTTT. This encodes CASNGAGGPDTQYF.

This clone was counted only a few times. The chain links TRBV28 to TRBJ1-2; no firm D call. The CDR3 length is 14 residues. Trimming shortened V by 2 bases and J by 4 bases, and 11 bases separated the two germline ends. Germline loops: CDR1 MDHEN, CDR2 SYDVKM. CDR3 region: CASSLDISSYGYTF. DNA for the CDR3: TGTGCCAGCAGTTTAGATATCTCGAGCTATGGCTACACCTTC.

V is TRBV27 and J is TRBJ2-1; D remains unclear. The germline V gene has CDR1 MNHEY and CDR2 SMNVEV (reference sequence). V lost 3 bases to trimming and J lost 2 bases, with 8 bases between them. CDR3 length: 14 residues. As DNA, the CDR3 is TGTGCCAGCAGTTTTGCGGTTCCCTACAATGAGCAGTTCTTC. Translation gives CASSFAVPYNEQFF.

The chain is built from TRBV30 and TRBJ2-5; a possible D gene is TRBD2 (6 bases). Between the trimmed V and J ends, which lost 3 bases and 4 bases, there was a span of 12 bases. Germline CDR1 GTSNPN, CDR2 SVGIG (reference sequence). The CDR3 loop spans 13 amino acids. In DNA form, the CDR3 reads TGTGCCTGGAGGGGACTCTCGGGAGAGACCCAGTACTTC. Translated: CAWRGLSGETQYF.

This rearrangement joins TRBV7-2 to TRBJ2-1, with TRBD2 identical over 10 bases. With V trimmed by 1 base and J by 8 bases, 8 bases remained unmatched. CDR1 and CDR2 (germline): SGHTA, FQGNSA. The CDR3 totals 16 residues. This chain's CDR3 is CASSLGPSGSVYEQFF. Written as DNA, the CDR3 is TGTGCCAGCAGCTTAGGTCCTAGCGGGAGTGTCTATGAGCAGTTCTTC.

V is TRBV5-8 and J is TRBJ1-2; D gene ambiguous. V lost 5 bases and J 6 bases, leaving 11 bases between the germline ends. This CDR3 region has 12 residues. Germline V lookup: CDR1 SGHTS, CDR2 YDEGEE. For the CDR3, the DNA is TGTGCCAGCAGATTAGAGGAACATGGCTACACCTTC. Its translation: CASRLEEHGYTF.

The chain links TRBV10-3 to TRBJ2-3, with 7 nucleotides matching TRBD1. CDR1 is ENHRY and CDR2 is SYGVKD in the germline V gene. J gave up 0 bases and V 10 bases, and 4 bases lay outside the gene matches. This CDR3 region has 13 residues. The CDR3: CASQQGSTDTQYF. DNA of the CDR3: TGTGCCAGTCAACAGGGGAGCACAGATACGCAGTATTTT.

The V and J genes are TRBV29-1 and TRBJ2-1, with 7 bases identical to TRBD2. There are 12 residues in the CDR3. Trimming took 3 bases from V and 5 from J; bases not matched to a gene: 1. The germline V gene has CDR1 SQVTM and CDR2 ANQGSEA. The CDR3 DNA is TGCAGCGTTGATCTAGCGGACAATGAGCAGTTCTTC. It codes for CSVDLADNEQFF.

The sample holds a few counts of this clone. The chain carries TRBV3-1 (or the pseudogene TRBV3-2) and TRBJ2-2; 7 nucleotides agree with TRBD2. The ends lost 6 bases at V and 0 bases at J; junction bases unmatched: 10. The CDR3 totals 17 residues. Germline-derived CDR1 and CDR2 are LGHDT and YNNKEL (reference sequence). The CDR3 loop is CASRRGGRSANTGELFF. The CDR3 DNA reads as TGTGCCAGCAGGCGGGGCGGGAGAAGTGCGAACACCGGGGAGCTGTTTTTT.

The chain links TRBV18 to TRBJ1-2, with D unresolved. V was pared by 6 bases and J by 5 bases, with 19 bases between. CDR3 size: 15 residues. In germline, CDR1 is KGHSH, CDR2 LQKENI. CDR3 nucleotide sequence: TGTGCCAGCTCTCCGTCGGGAGAGGTAGGGTATGGCTACACCTTC. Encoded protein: CASSPSGEVGYGYTF.

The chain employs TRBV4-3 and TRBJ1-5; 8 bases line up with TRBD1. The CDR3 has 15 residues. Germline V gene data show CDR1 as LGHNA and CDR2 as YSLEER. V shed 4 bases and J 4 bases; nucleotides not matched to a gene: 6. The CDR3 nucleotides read TGCGCCAGCAGCCCGGGGACAGGAGCTAATCAGCCCCAGCATTTT. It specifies CASSPGTGANQPQHF.

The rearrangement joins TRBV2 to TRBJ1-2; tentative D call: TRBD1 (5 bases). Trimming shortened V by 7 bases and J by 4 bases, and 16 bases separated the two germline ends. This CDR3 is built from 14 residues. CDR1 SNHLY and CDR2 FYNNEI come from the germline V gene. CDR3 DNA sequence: TGTGCCAGCACTATTTCGGGGGGACTCTATGGCTACACCTTC. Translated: CASTISGGLYGYTF.

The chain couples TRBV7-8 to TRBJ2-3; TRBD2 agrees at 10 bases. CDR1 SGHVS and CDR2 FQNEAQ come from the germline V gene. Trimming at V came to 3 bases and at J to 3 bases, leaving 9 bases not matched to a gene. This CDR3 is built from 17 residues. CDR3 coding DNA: TGTGCCAGCAGCTTTATGGCTAGCGGGAGCGGGACAGATACGCAGTATTTT. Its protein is CASSFMASGSGTDTQYF.

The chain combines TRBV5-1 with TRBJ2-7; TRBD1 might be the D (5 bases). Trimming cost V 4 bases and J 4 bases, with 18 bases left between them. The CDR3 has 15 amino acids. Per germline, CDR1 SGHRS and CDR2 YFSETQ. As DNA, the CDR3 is TGCGCCAGCAGCCCTAGGCCAGGGTGGGTTTACGAGCAGTACTTC. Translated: CASSPRPGWVYEQYF. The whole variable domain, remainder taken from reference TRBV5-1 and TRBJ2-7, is KAGVTQTPRYLIKTRGQQVTLSCSPISGHRSVSWYQQTPGQGLQFLFEYFSETQRNKGNFPGRFSGRQFSNSRSEMNVSTLELGDSALYLCASSPRPGWVYEQYFGPGTRLTVT.

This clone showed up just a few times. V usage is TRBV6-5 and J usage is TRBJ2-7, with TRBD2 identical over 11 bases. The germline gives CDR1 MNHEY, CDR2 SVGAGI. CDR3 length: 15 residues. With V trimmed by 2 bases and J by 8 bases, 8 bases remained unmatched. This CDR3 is CASSYLGSGRAQQYF. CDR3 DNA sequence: TGTGCCAGCAGTTACCTGGGTAGCGGGAGGGCGCAGCAGTACTTC.

CDR3: CASSGQVTYEQYF. Here the CDR3 DNA reads TGTGCCAGCAGCGGACAGGTCACCTACGAGCAGTACTTC. V usage is TRBV5-8 and J usage is TRBJ2-7; 7 nucleotides align to TRBD1. In germline, CDR1 is SGHTS, CDR2 YDEGEE. CDR3 length: 13 residues. V was pared by 4 bases and J by 2 bases, with 3 bases of the junction left unmatched.

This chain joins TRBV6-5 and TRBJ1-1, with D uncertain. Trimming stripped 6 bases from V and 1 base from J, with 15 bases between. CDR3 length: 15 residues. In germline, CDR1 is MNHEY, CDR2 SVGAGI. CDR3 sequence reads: CASSHGRRANTEAFF. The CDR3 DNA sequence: TGTGCCAGCAGCCATGGACGGCGGGCGAACACTGAAGCTTTCTTT.

In nucleotides, the CDR3 is TGTGCCATCAGTGCAGCGGGAGGAGAGACCCAGTACTTC. This codes for CAISAAGGETQYF. The chain recombines TRBV10-3 with TRBJ2-5; 9 bases map to TRBD2. Unmatched junction bases numbered 1, after V lost 4 bases and J lost 4 bases. The CDR3 extends over 13 amino acids. CDR1 is ENHRY and CDR2 is SYGVKD in the germline V gene.

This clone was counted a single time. CDR3 in DNA: TGTGCCAGCTCACCTACGACAGTGAACACTGAAGCTTTCTTT. This sequence encodes CASSPTTVNTEAFF. The genes are TRBV18 and TRBJ1-1; D perhaps matches TRBD1 (5 bases). This CDR3 spans 14 amino acids. V was pared by 3 bases and J by 0 bases, with 8 bases between. CDR1 and CDR2 from the germline V gene are KGHSH and LQKENI.

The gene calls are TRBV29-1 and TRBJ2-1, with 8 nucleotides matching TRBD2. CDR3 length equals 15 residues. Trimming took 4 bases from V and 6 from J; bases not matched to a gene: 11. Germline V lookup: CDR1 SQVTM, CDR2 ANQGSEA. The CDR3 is CSVGLRGLEINEQFF. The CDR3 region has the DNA TGCAGCGTTGGGTTAAGGGGACTAGAGATCAATGAGCAGTTCTTC.

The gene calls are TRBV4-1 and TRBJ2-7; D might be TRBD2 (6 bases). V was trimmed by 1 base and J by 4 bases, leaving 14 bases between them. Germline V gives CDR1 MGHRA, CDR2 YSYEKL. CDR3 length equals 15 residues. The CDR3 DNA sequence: TGCGCCAGCAGCCAAGCGACGGGAGTAGGGTACGAGCAGTACTTC. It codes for CASSQATGVGYEQYF.

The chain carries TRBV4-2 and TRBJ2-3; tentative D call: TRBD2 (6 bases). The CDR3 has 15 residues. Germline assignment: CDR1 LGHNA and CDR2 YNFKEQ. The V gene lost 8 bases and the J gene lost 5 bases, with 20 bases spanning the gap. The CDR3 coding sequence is TGTGCCAGCGGGCGGGACCCATATATGAAAGATACGCAGTATTTT. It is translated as CASGRDPYMKDTQYF.